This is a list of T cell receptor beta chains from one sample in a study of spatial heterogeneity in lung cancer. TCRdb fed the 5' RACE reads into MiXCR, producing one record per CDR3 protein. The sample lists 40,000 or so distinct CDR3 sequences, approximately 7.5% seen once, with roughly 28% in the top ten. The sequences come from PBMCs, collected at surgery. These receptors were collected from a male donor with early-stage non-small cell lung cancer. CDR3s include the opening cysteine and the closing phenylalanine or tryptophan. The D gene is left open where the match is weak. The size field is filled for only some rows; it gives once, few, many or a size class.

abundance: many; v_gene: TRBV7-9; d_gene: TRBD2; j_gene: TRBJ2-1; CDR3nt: TGTGCCAGCGAACTAGCGGGGGGGGAGAATGAGCAGTTCTTC; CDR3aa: CASELAGGENEQFF
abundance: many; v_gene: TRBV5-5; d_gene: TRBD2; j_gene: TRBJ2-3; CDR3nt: TGTGCCAGCAGCTTATATTTGACTAGCGGGGGACCCGGAGATACGCAGTATTTT; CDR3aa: CASSLYLTSGGPGDTQYF
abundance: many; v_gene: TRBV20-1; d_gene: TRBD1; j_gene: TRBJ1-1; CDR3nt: TGCAGTGCTAGCTCCGGGACAGGGCTCACTGAAGCTTTCTTT; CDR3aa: CSASSGTGLTEAFF
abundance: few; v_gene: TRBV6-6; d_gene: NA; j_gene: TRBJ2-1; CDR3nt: TGTGCCAGCAGCGCTAGAGAAGCGACGTTCTTC; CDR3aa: CASSAREATFF
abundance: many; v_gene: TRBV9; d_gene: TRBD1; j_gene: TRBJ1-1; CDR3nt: TGTGCCAGCAGCGTAGGTATTGTGAGGGACAGGGCGAACACTGAAGCTTTCTTT; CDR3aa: CASSVGIVRDRANTEAFF
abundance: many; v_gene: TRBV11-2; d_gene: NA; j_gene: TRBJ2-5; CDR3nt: TGTGCCAGCAGCTTAGAACTCAAAGAGACCCAGTACTTC; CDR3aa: CASSLELKETQYF
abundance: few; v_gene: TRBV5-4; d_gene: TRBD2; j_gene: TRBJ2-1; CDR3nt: TGTGCCAGCAGCTTTGAACTAGCGGGAGATGGGTATTTCTTC; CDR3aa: CASSFELAGDGYFF
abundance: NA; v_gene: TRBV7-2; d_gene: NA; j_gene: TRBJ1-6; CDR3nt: TGTGCCAGCAGCTTAGTTTGGGGGATCTCTGTGAATTCACCCCTCCACTTT; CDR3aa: CASSLVWGISVNSPLHF
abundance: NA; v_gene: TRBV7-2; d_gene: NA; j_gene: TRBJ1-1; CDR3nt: TGTGCCAGCAGCGACTCCTCCGGGGGGCGTGCTTTCTTT; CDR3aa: CASSDSSGGRAFF
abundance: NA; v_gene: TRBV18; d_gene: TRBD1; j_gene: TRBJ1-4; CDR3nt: TGTGCCAGCAGGGACAGGGGACCGTCAACTAATGAAAAACTGTTTTTT; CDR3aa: CASRDRGPSTNEKLFF